Reported below is one TCR beta chain. Its target is unknown. Investigators performed immunoSEQ version v3.0 at survey level. This table comes from immunoSEQ multiplex PCR, and its TCRdb copy is limited to in-frame clones, with some not included. The data hold some 38,000 clones, with roughly 80% observed a single time. This sample was taken from a study of long-term antiretroviral therapy in people with HIV. Whole-study findings and limits: Specimens of blood were obtained during 2004 to 2017, possibly under older ART regimens. At every time point, clones expanded before ART dominated the repertoire.

The CDR3 length is 13 residues. In germline, CDR1 is SGHDN, CDR2 FVKESK. V was pared by 3 bases and J by 7 bases, with 11 bases between. J is TRBJ2-3 and V is TRBV14; TRBD2 is a possible D gene (5 bases). The specimen was unsorted PBMCs, collected 1.5 years after starting antiretroviral therapy. The sequence derives from a man in his late teens or twenties with HIV. The CDR3 is CASSQGKTNTQYF. CDR3 nucleotide sequence: TGTGCCAGCAGCCAGGGAAAGACTAATACGCAGTATTTT.